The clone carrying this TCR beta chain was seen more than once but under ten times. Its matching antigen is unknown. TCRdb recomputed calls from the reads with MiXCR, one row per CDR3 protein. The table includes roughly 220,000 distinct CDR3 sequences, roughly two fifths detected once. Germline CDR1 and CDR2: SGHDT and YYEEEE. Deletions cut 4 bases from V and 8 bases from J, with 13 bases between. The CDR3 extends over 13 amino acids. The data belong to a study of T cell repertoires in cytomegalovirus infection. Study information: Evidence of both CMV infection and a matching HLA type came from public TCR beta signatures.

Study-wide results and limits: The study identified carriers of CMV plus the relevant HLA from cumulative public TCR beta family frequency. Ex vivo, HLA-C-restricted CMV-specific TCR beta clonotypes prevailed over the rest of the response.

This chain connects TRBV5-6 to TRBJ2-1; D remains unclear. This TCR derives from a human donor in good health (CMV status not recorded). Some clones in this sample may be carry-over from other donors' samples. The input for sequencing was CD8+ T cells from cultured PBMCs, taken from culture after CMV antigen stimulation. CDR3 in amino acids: CASSVGYNDEQFF. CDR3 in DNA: TGTGCCAGCAGCGTCGGGTACAACGATGAGCAGTTCTTC. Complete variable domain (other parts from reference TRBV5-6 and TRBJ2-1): DAGVTQSPTHLIKTRGQQVTLRCSPKSGHDTVSWYQQALGQGPQFIFQYYEEEERQRGNFPDRFSGHQFPNYSSELNVNALLLGDSALYLCASSVGYNDEQFFGPGTRLTVL.